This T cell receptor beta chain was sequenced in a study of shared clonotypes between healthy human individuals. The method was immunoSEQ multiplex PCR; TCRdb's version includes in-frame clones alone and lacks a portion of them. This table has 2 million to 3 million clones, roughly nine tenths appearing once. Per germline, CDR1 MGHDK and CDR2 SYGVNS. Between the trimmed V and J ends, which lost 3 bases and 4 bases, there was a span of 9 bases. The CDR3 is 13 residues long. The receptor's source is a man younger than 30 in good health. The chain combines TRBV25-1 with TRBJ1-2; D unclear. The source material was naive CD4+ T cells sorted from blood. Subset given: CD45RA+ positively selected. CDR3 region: CASSDPDIYGYTF. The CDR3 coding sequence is TGTGCCAGCAGTGACCCAGACATCTATGGCTACACCTTC.